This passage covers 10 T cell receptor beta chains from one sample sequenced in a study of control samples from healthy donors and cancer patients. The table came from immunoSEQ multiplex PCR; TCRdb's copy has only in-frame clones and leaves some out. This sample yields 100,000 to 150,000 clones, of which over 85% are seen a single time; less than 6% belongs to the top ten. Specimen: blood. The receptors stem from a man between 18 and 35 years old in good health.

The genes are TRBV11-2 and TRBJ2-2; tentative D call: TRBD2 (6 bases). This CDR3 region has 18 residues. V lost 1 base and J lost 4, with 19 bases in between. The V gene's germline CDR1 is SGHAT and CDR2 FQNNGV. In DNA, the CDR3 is TGTGCCAGCAGCTTAGTCCGAGGACAAATCGGGGGCACCGGGGAGCTGTTTTTT. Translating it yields CASSLVRGQIGGTGELFF.

The CDR3 DNA follows: TGTGCCAGCAGACTCAAGACAGGGGCCCTGGGGGATGAGCAGTTCTTC. This sequence encodes CASRLKTGALGDEQFF. The chain carries TRBV2 and TRBJ2-1, with TRBD1 matching 8 bases. The CDR3 extends over 16 amino acids. CDR1 and CDR2 from the germline V gene are SNHLY and FYNNEI. J lost 8 bases, V lost 6 bases, and 15 bases had no gene match.

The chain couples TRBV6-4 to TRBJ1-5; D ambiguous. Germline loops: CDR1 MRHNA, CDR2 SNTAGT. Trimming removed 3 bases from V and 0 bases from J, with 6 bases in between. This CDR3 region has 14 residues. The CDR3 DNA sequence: TGTGCCAGCAGTGAGGGATATAGCAATCAGCCCCAGCATTTT. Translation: CASSEGYSNQPQHF.

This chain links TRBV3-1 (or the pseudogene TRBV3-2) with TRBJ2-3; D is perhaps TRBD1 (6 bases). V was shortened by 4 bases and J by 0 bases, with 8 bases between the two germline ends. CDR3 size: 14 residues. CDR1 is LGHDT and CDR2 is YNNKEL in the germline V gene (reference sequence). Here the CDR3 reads CASSRRGSTDTQYF. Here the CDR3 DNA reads TGTGCCAGCAGCCGCAGGGGTAGCACAGATACGCAGTATTTT.

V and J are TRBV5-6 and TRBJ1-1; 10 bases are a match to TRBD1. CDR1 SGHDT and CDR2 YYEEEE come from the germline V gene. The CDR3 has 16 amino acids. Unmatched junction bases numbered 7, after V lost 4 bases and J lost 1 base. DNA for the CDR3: TGTGCCAGCAGCCCGACAGGGGGCTGGGGGAACACTGAAGCTTTCTTT. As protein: CASSPTGGWGNTEAFF.

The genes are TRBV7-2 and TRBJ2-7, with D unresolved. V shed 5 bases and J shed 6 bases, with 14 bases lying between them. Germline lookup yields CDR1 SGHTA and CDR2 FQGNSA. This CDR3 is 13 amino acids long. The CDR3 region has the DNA TGTGCCAGCAGCCCGGTCACCAGGCTCGAGCAGTACTTC. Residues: CASSPVTRLEQYF.

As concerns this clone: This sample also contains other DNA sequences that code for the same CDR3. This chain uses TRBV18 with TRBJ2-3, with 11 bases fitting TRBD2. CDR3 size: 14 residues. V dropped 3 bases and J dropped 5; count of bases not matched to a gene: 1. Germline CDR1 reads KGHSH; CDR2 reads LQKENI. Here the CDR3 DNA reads TGTGCCAGCTCACCGGGGACTAGCGGAGATACGCAGTATTTT. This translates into CASSPGTSGDTQYF.

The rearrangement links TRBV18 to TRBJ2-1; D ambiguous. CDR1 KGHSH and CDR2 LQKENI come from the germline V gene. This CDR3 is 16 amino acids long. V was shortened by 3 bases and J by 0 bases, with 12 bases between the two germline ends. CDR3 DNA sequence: TGTGCCAGCTCACCCTCCCAGGTTAGCTCCTACAATGAGCAGTTCTTC. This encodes CASSPSQVSSYNEQFF.

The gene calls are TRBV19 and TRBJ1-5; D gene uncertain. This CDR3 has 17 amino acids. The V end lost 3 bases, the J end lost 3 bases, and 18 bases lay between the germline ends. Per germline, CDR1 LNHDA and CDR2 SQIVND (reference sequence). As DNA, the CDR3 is TGTGCCAGTAGTATTAGTTGGCTGGCATCCCTCAATCAGCCCCAGCATTTT. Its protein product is CASSISWLASLNQPQHF.

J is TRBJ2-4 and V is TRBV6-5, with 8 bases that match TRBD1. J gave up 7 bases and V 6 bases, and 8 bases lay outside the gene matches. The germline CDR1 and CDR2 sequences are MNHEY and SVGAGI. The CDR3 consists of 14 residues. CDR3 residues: CASRDQGAVNIQYF. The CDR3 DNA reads TGTGCCAGCAGAGATCAGGGGGCGGTGAACATTCAGTACTTC.